The T cell receptor (beta chain) under discussion was sequenced for a study of T-cell reconstitution after alpha-beta-depleted transplantation in children. This clonotype has a count of ten or more. V lost 0 bases to trimming and J lost 5 bases, with 8 bases between them. There are 13 residues in the CDR3. The germline V gene has CDR1 MNHEY and CDR2 SVGEGT. Unique molecular identifiers were used in preparing the TCRbeta library. Each CDR3 protein is one row after TCRdb ran MiXCR on the PCR reads. The repertoire has around 380,000 distinct CDR3 sequences, approximately 10% of them found once; the top ten carry 4.5% to 6%.

This clonotype originated in a human donor who donated a stem cell graft to a child with acute myeloid leukemia. Sequencing was performed on PBMCs from the stem cell graft donor, taken from the stem cell graft. The rearrangement uses TRBV6-2 or TRBV6-3 and TRBJ2-7, with D possibly matching TRBD1 (5 bases). The CDR3 protein is CASSYSRANEQYF. Written as DNA, the CDR3 is TGTGCCAGCAGTTACTCCAGGGCCAACGAGCAGTACTTC.